The table lists the clone carrying this T cell receptor beta chain with a few counts. The entry originates in a study of T cell repertoires in cytomegalovirus infection. About the research overall: Signatures in public TCR beta sequences pointed to both CMV infection and matching HLA type.

One entry per CDR3 protein, called by TCRdb with MiXCR from the reads. The sample consists of 150,000 to 200,000 distinct CDR3 sequences, around 15% of them appearing once. This CDR3 comprises 14 residues. CDR1 is SGHDT, CDR2 YYEEEE, per germline. Trimming cost V 4 bases and J 4 bases, with 14 bases left between them. The chain links TRBV5-6 to TRBJ1-2; D might be TRBD1 (6 bases). This TCR was recovered from a human donor in good health (CMV status not recorded). Some clones in this sample may be carry-over from other donors' samples. What was sequenced was PBMCs. CDR3 residues: CASSLGTRAYGYTF. The CDR3 DNA is TGTGCCAGCAGCCTCGGGACAAGAGCCTATGGCTACACCTTC.